Included here is one TCR beta chain sequence, with context. The sample comes from a study of control samples from healthy donors and cancer patients. Here immunoSEQ multiplex PCR was the method, and the copy in TCRdb shows in-frame clones only, minus some. The table has 80,000 to 85,000 clones, about 88% seen once. The germline gives CDR1 LNHDA, CDR2 SQIVND (reference sequence). The length of the CDR3 is 14 residues. The V gene lost 4 bases and the J gene lost 0 bases, with 9 bases spanning the gap. The receptor comes from a woman in her fifties or sixties in good health. The sequencing sample was made of blood. The chain joins TRBV19 to TRBJ1-1; D is unresolved. In nucleotides, the CDR3 is TGTGCCAGTAGTACGGAGGAAGTGAACACTGAAGCTTTCTTT. Translated, it gives CASSTEEVNTEAFF.